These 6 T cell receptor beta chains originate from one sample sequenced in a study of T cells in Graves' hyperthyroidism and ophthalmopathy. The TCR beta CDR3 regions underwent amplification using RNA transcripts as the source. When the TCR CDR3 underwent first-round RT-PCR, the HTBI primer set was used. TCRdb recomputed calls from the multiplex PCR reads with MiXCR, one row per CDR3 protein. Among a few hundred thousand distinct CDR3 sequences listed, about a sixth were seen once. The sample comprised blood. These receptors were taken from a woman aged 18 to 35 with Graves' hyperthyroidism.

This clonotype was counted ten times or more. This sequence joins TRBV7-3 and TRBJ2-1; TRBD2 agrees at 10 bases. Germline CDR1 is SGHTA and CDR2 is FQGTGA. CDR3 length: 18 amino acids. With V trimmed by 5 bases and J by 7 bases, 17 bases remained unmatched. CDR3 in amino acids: CASSQDSTGAGGRNEQFF. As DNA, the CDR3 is TGTGCCAGCAGCCAAGACTCCACGGGAGCGGGGGGGCGAAATGAGCAGTTCTTC.

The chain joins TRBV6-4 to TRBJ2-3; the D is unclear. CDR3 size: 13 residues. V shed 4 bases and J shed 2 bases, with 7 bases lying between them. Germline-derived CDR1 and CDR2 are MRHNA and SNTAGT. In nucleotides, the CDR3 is TGTGCCAGCAGTGTCCGGGCCACAGATACGCAGTATTTT. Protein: CASSVRATDTQYF.

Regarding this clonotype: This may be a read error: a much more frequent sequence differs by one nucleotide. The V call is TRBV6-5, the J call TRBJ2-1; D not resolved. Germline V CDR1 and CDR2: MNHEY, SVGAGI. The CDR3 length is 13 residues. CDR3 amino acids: CASSYLGYNEQSF. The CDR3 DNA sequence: TGTGCCAGCAGTTACTTAGGATACAATGAGCAGTCCTTC.

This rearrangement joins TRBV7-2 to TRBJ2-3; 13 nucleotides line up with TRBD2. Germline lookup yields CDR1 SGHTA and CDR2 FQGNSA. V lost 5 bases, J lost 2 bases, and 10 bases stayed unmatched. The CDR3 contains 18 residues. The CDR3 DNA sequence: TGTGCCAGCAGCCCGACTAGCGGGGGGCCTGGGACCACAGATACGCAGTATTTT. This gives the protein CASSPTSGGPGTTDTQYF.

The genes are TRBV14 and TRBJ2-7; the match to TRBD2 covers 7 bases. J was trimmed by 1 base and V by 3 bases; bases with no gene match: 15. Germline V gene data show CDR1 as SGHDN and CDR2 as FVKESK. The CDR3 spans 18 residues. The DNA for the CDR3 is TGTGCCAGCAGCCAGTCAGACGCAGGACTAGTTGGTTCCTACGAGCAGTACTTC. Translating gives CASSQSDAGLVGSYEQYF.

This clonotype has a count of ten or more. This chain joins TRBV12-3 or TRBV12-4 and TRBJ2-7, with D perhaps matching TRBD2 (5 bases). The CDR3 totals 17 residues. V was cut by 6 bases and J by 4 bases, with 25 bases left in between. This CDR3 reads CASSRSSGGPVFYEQYF. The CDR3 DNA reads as TGTGCCAGCAGCCGCTCGAGCGGCGGGCCGGTGTTTTACGAGCAGTACTTC.